This T cell receptor beta chain was sequenced in a study of CD8+ T cells in alopecia areata. On this clone itself: The germline gene is not matched at one end of the junction; a read error may be the cause.

As the sequencing template, cDNA was produced by extracting RNA and reverse transcribing it. Measured with immunoSEQ multiplex PCR; TCRdb has only the in-frame clones, and not every one. This sample yields more than 200,000 clones, of which approximately 61% are seen a single time; under 1.5% belongs to the top ten. Germline CDR1 and CDR2: SSHAT and FNYEAQ (reference sequence). The CDR3 extends over 13 amino acids. The receptor comes from a human donor with alopecia areata. Here the sequenced sample was CD4+ T cells sorted from blood, taken at week 0. The rearrangement uses TRBV7-7 and TRBJ2-5; D remains unclear. The chain's CDR3 is CASSLGYQETQYF. In DNA form, the CDR3 reads TGTGCTAGCAGCCTCGGGTACCAAGAGACCCAGTACTTC.